The table lists the clone carrying this TCR beta chain with a few counts. These data belong to a study of blood T cell repertoires in COVID-19. Study-level information: Acute and convalescent COVID-19 specimens originated in the United States, Italy and Spain. PBMCs, B-cell-depleted T cells, or T cells provided the cDNA or gDNA that made up the material.

The CDR3 has 14 residues. Germline CDR1 and CDR2: SGDLS and YYNGEE. V lost 0 bases, J lost 6 bases, and 11 bases lay in between. As processed by the authors: Reference gene primer amplification yielded estimated nucleated cell counts. Sequencing used immunoSEQ multiplex PCR; TCRdb keeps in-frame clones, though not all of them. V and J calls and clone size come straight from that table; D and trimming were deduced from the DNA. The table has 150,000 or so clones, around four fifths seen once. The specimen was peripheral blood. The chain carries TRBV9 and TRBJ2-3; weak D call: TRBD2 (6 bases). The TCR sequence derives from a woman aged 80 or older with acute or convalescent COVID-19. The CDR3 nucleotides are TGTGCCAGCAGCGTAGCTAGCGTGCTCGATACGCAGTATTTT. As protein: CASSVASVLDTQYF. The complete variable domain, with remaining parts taken from reference TRBV9 and TRBJ2-3, reads DSGVTQTPKHLITATGQRVTLRCSPRSGDLSVYWYQQSLDQGLQFLIQYYNGEERAKGNILERFSAQQFPDLHSELNLSSLELGDSALYFCASSVASVLDTQYFGPGTRLTVL.